Listed here are 22 T cell receptor beta chains from one sample, sequenced in a study of T-cell reconstitution after alpha-beta-depleted transplantation in children. A TCRbeta library incorporating unique molecular identifiers was prepared. TCRdb reprocessed the PCR reads with MiXCR, giving one entry per CDR3 protein. Among 480,000 or so distinct CDR3 sequences listed, over 9.5% were seen once. Sequences were derived from PBMCs, sampled before TCRalphabeta/CD19-depleted stem cell transplant. The receptor source for this set is a child aged 2-15 years with inherited bone marrow failure, due to receive a stem cell transplant.

Many counts were recorded for this clonotype. The chain has TRBV13 and TRBJ2-1; D is possibly TRBD2 (6 bases). The germline V and J ends were trimmed by 5 bases and 2 bases, with 13 bases remaining between them. Germline V gene data show CDR1 as PRHDT and CDR2 as FYEKMQ (reference sequence). This CDR3 region has 15 residues. This CDR3 is CASSTGLLPYNEQFF. CDR3 nucleotides: TGTGCCAGCAGCACGGGACTGCTCCCCTACAATGAGCAGTTCTTC. Combining the CDR3 with reference TRBV13 and TRBJ2-1 gives the whole variable domain AAGVIQSPRHLIKEKRETATLKCYPIPRHDTVYWYQQGPGQDPQFLISFYEKMQSDKGSIPDRFSAQQFSDYHSELNMSSLELGDSALYFCASSTGLLPYNEQFFGPGTRLTVL.

This clonotype came up many times. This chain links TRBV20-1 with TRBJ2-1; D might be TRBD1 or TRBD2, each matching 5 bases. Germline CDR1 is DFQATT and CDR2 is SNEGSKA (reference sequence). The CDR3 covers 16 residues. Deletions cut 1 base from V and 4 bases from J, with 17 bases between. CDR3 nucleotide sequence: TGCAGTGCTAGAGTGAGGGACCTGGAACCATACAATGAGCAGTTCTTC. Its translation: CSARVRDLEPYNEQFF.

This clonotype was seen ten or more times. The chain combines TRBV11-1 with TRBJ2-3; possibly TRBD1 for D (6 bases). V was pared by 5 bases and J by 2 bases, with 23 bases between. CDR1 SGHAT and CDR2 FQDESV come from the germline V gene (reference sequence). This CDR3 spans 18 amino acids. CDR3: CASSPHATTGHTTDTQYF. The DNA for the CDR3 is TGTGCCAGCAGCCCACACGCGACGACAGGACACACCACAGATACGCAGTATTTT.

This clonotype has at least ten counts. The rearrangement links TRBV4-2 to TRBJ2-3; TRBD2 matches at 8 bases. V was pared by 4 bases and J by 2 bases, with 8 bases of the junction left unmatched. This CDR3 has 16 amino acids. Germline V CDR1 and CDR2: LGHNA, YNFKEQ. The CDR3 region has the DNA TGTGCCAGCAGCCCCGGACTAGCTCTATTCACAGATACGCAGTATTTT. It is translated as CASSPGLALFTDTQYF.

This clonotype was detected many times. The V gene is TRBV7-2, the J gene TRBJ2-7, with D unclear. CDR3 size: 12 residues. V was shortened by 1 base and J by 4 bases, with 5 bases between the two germline ends. The germline V gene has CDR1 SGHTA and CDR2 FQGNSA. CDR3 sequence reads: CASSLVIYEQYF. CDR3 DNA: TGTGCCAGCAGCTTAGTTATATACGAGCAGTACTTC.

The rearrangement uses TRBV7-2 and TRBJ2-7, with TRBD2 identical over 12 bases. In germline, CDR1 is SGHTA, CDR2 FQGNSA. This CDR3 is 15 amino acids long. With V trimmed by 6 bases and J by 2 bases, 5 bases remained unmatched. The CDR3 region is CASSLAGGPPYEQYF. The CDR3 DNA is TGTGCCAGCAGTCTAGCGGGAGGGCCGCCCTACGAGCAGTACTTC.

This clonotype was recorded a few times. The chain uses TRBV12-3 or TRBV12-4 and TRBJ2-1; 7 nucleotides agree with TRBD1. This CDR3 contains 14 residues. V dropped 6 bases and J dropped 6; count of bases not matched to a gene: 8. CDR3: CASSLRGPSNEQFF. The CDR3 region has the DNA TGTGCCAGCAGCCTTAGGGGGCCCTCCAATGAGCAGTTCTTC.

This chain links TRBV27 with TRBJ2-5, with D unclear. The CDR3 runs 13 residues. The V end lost 6 bases, the J end lost 5 bases, and 13 bases lay between the germline ends. Per the germline V gene, CDR1 is MNHEY and CDR2 is SMNVEV (reference sequence). CDR3 DNA sequence: TGTGCCAGCAGGGTGCCCGGGTTGGAGACCCAGTACTTC. It translates to CASRVPGLETQYF.

This clonotype was counted ten times or more. The CDR3 loop is CATSEHRDNSPLHF. DNA for the CDR3: TGTGCCACCAGTGAACACAGGGATAATTCACCCCTCCACTTT. The chain uses TRBV24-1 and TRBJ1-6; perhaps TRBD1 as D (6 bases). Trimming stripped 4 bases from V and 5 bases from J, with 8 bases between. This CDR3 is 14 amino acids long. The germline CDR1 and CDR2 sequences are KGHDR and SFDVKD.

Many counts were recorded for this clonotype. The V gene is TRBV5-1, the J gene TRBJ2-7; D is unclear. CDR1 and CDR2 (germline): SGHRS, YFSETQ. The CDR3 covers 15 residues. Trimming removed 2 bases at V and 0 bases at J, with 12 bases between. CDR3 region: CASSFGATSSYEQYF. For the CDR3, the DNA is TGCGCCAGCAGCTTTGGTGCCACAAGCTCCTACGAGCAGTACTTC. Based on the CDR3 plus reference TRBV5-1 and TRBJ2-7, the full variable domain is KAGVTQTPRYLIKTRGQQVTLSCSPISGHRSVSWYQQTPGQGLQFLFEYFSETQRNKGNFPGRFSGRQFSNSRSEMNVSTLELGDSALYLCASSFGATSSYEQYFGPGTRLTVT.

This clonotype was picked up many times. This sequence joins TRBV7-2 and TRBJ2-7; TRBD1 agrees at 7 bases. With 3 bases clipped from V and 3 bases from J, the junction kept 2 bases outside the gene matches. Germline-derived CDR1 and CDR2 are SGHTA and FQGNSA. The CDR3 covers 13 residues. The CDR3 spells CASSLDRIYEQYF. As DNA, the CDR3 is TGTGCCAGCAGCTTGGACAGGATCTACGAGCAGTACTTC.

At least ten counts were recorded for this clonotype. The chain has TRBV14 and TRBJ2-7, with D unclear. The germline V gene encodes CDR1 SGHDN and CDR2 FVKESK. Trimming pared 1 base from V and 3 bases from J, leaving 10 bases between. The CDR3 runs 14 residues. The DNA of the CDR3 is TGTGCCAGCAGCCAAGGGCTGCGTCTCTACGAGCAGTACTTC. Translated: CASSQGLRLYEQYF.

This clonotype was detected ten times or more. The chain combines TRBV20-1 with TRBJ2-3, with D possibly being TRBD2 (6 bases). CDR3 length: 16 residues. V was cut by 0 bases and J by 2 bases, with 15 bases left in between. Germline V gene data show CDR1 as DFQATT and CDR2 as SNEGSKA (reference sequence). CDR3 amino acids: CSARERGVAYTDTQYF. DNA of the CDR3: TGCAGTGCTAGAGAACGCGGGGTCGCCTACACAGATACGCAGTATTTT.

This clonotype occurred many times. The chain combines TRBV28 with TRBJ2-2, with D uncertain. The V and J ends lost 6 bases and 1 base respectively, with 9 bases between them. Germline V gene sequence: CDR1 MDHEN, CDR2 SYDVKM. This CDR3 has 14 amino acids. The CDR3 sequence: CASSLPENTGELFF. The DNA of the CDR3 is TGTGCCAGCAGCCTTCCCGAGAACACCGGGGAGCTGTTTTTT. The full variable domain, rest sourced from reference TRBV28 and TRBJ2-2, is DVKVTQSSRYLVKRTGEKVFLECVQDMDHENMFWYRQDPGLGLRLIYFSYDVKMKEKGDIPEGYSVSREKKERFSLILESASTNQTSMYLCASSLPENTGELFFGEGSRLTVL.

The V and J genes are TRBV15 and TRBJ1-3; a weak D match, TRBD1 (5 bases). This CDR3 contains 16 residues. The germline V gene encodes CDR1 LNHNV and CDR2 YYDKDF (reference sequence). The germline V and J ends were trimmed by 3 bases and 0 bases, with 12 bases remaining between them. In nucleotides, the CDR3 is TGTGCCACCAGCAGGGACCAGGGCCTCTCTGGAAACACCATATATTTT. Its translation is CATSRDQGLSGNTIYF. Full variable domain (rest looked up from reference TRBV15 and TRBJ1-3): DAMVIQNPRYQVTQFGKPVTLSCSQTLNHNVMYWYQQKSSQAPKLLFHYYDKDFNNEADTPDNFQSRRPNTSFCFLDIRSPGLGDTAMYLCATSRDQGLSGNTIYFGEGSWLTVV.

This clonotype was found many times. The chain has TRBV3-1 and TRBJ2-1; 11 bases agree with TRBD2. This CDR3 is built from 19 residues. Germline CDR1 reads LGHDT; CDR2 reads YNNKEL (reference sequence). The V segment lost 1 base and the J segment 0 bases; nucleotides outside the gene matches: 8. CDR3 region: CASSQVLAGGKSSYNEQFF. CDR3 in DNA: TGTGCCAGCAGCCAAGTATTAGCGGGAGGGAAAAGCTCCTACAATGAGCAGTTCTTC.

This clonotype was detected only a few times. The CDR3 DNA is TGTGCCAGCAGCGAGACGGACAGGGATGAGTTCTTC. It translates to CASSETDRDEFF. The gene calls are TRBV5-6 and TRBJ2-1; 8 bases line up with TRBD1. The V and J ends lost 4 bases and 14 bases, in that order; junction bases with no gene match: 8. Per germline, CDR1 SGHDT and CDR2 YYEEEE. The CDR3 sequence is 12 residues long.

The J gene is TRBJ1-1, the V gene TRBV6-1, with unresolved D. From germline, CDR1 is MNHNS and CDR2 SASEGT. Between the trimmed V and J ends, which lost 8 bases and 7 bases, there was a span of 23 bases. This CDR3 has 15 residues. CDR3 sequence: CASGPPELGWDEAFF. In DNA, the CDR3 is TGTGCCAGCGGTCCGCCAGAGCTGGGCTGGGATGAAGCTTTCTTT.

V gene TRBV20-1 combines with J gene TRBJ2-7; TRBD2 agrees at 10 bases. The CDR3 is 15 residues long. CDR1 DFQATT and CDR2 SNEGSKA come from the germline V gene (reference sequence). Losses at the gene ends were 0 bases for V and 2 bases for J; bases not matched to a gene: 4. This CDR3 is CSARDHTSGAYEQYF. CDR3 bases: TGCAGTGCTAGAGATCACACTAGCGGGGCCTACGAGCAGTACTTC.

This clonotype was detected a few times. The chain uses TRBV7-8 and TRBJ2-5, with D perhaps TRBD2 (5 bases). This CDR3 comprises 15 residues. The germline V gene encodes CDR1 SGHVS and CDR2 FQNEAQ. The V end lost 3 bases, the J end lost 5 bases, and 16 bases lay between the germline ends. The CDR3 DNA is TGTGCCAGCAGCTTTGAATTCGGGGAGTCGGAGACCCAGTACTTC. Translating it yields CASSFEFGESETQYF.

This clonotype was recorded a few times. The chain's CDR3 is CAWSASYEQYF. The CDR3 nucleotides are TGTGCCTGGAGTGCTTCCTACGAGCAGTACTTC. The V gene is TRBV30, the J gene TRBJ2-7; no definite D call. The CDR3 has 11 residues. In germline, CDR1 is GTSNPN, CDR2 SVGIG (reference sequence). V was cut by 1 base and J by 1 base, with 2 bases left in between. Drawing the rest from reference TRBV30 and TRBJ2-7, the complete variable domain is SQTIHQWPATLVQPVGSPLSLECTVEGTSNPNLYWYRQAAGRGLQLLFYSVGIGQISSEVPQNLSASRPQDRQFILSSKKLLLSDSGFYLCAWSASYEQYFGPGTRLTVT.

This clonotype was observed at least ten times. V is TRBV6-5 and J is TRBJ1-5, with 7 bases matching TRBD1. The CDR3 sequence is 17 residues long. CDR1 is MNHEY and CDR2 is SVGAGI in the germline V gene. With V trimmed by 8 bases and J by 1 base, 14 bases remained unmatched. This chain's CDR3 is CASPNPLEGASNQPQHF. The CDR3 region has the DNA TGTGCCAGCCCAAATCCTCTCGAGGGGGCGAGCAATCAGCCCCAGCATTTT.